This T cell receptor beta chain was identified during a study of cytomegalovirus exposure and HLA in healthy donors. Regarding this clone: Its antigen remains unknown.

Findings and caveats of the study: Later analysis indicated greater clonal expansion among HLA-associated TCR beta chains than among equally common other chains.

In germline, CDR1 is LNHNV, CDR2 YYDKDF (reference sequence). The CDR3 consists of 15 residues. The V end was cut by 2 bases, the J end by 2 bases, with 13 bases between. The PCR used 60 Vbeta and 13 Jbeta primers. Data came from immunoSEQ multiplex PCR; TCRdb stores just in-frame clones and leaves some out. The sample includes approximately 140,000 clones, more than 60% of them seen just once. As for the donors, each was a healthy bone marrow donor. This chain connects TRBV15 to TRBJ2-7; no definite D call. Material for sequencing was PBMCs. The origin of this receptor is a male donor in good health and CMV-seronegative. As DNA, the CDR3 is TGTGCCACCAGCAGAACACCGACTGTTACCTACGAGCAGTACTTC. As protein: CATSRTPTVTYEQYF.